The source of this T cell receptor (beta chain) is a study of CD8+CD57+ T cells in acquired aplastic anemia. CD8+CD57+ cell expansion had been shown by flow cytometry in patients chosen for sequencing. Profiles of TCR beta VDJ and CDR3 were generated from a genomic DNA template. TCRdb called the reads again in MiXCR, with one record for every CDR3 protein. This sample has about 470,000 distinct CDR3 sequences, with around 32% found just once. This CDR3 is 15 amino acids long. Germline CDR1 and CDR2: MNHNS and SASEGT. The V gene lost 5 bases and the J gene lost 8 bases, with 21 bases spanning the gap. This receptor was obtained from a human donor with aplastic anemia. This chain connects TRBV6-1 to TRBJ1-2; D remains ambiguous. Sequenced sample: sorted CD4+, CD8+, or CD8+CD57+ T cells (not recorded which) from PBMCs. The CDR3 DNA reads as TGTGCCAGCAGTCTCATCGACCGGGCCCTCGCGGGCTACACCTTC. Translation: CASSLIDRALAGYTF.